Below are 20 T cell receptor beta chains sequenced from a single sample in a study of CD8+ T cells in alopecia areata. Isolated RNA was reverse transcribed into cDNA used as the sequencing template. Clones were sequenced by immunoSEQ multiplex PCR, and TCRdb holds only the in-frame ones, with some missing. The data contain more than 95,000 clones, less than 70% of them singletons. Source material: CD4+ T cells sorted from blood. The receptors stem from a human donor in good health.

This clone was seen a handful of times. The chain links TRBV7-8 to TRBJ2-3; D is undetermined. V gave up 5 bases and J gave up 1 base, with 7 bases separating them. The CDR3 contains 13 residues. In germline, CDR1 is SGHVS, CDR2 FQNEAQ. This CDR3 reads CASSPKRTDTQYF. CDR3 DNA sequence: TGTGCCAGCAGCCCCAAGCGCACAGATACGCAGTATTTT.

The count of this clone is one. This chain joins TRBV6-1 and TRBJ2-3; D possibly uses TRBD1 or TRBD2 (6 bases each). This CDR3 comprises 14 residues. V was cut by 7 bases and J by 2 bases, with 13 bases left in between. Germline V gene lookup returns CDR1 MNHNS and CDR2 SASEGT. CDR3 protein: CASTEGGDTDTQYF. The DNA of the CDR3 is TGTGCCAGCACCGAGGGGGGCGACACAGATACGCAGTATTTT.

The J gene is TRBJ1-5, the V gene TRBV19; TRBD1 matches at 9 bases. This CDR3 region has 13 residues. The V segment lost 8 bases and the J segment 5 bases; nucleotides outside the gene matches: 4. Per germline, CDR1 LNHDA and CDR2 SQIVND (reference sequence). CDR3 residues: CASGDRAYQPQHF. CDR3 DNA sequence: TGTGCCAGTGGGGACAGGGCGTATCAGCCCCAGCATTTT.

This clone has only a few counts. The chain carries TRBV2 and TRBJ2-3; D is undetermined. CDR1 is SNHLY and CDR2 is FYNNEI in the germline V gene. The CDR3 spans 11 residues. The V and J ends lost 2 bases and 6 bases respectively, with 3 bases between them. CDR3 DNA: TGTGCCAGCAGTGAACCCGATACGCAGTATTTT. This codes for CASSEPDTQYF.

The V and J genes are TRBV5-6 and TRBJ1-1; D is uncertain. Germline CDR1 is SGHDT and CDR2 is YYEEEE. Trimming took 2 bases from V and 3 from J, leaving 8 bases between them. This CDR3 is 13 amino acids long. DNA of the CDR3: TGTGCCAGCAGCTTAAGACAACACACTGAAGCTTTCTTT. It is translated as CASSLRQHTEAFF.

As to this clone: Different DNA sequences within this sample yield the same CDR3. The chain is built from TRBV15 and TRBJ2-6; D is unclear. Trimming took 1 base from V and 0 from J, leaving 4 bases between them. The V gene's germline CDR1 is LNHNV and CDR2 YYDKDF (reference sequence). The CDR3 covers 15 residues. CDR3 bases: TGTGCCACCAGCAGAGCTGGCTCTGGGGCCAACGTCCTGACTTTC. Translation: CATSRAGSGANVLTF.

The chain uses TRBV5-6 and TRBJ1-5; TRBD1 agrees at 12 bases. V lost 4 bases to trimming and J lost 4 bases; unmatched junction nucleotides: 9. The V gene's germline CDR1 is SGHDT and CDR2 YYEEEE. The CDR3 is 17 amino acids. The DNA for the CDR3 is TGTGCCAGCAGCCTGGGACAGGGGGCGCGGGTTAATCAGCCCCAGCATTTT. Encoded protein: CASSLGQGARVNQPQHF.

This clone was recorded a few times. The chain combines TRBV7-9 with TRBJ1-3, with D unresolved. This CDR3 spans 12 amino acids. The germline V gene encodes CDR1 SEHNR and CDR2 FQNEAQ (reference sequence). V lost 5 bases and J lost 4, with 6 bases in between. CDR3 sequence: CASSQQGNTIYF. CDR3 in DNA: TGTGCCAGCAGCCAACAGGGAAACACCATATATTTT. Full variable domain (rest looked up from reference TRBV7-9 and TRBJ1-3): DTGVSQNPRHKITKRGQNVTFRCDPISEHNRLYWYRQTLGQGPEFLTYFQNEAQLEKSRLLSDRFSAERPKGSFSTLEIQRTEQGDSAMYLCASSQQGNTIYFGEGSWLTVV.

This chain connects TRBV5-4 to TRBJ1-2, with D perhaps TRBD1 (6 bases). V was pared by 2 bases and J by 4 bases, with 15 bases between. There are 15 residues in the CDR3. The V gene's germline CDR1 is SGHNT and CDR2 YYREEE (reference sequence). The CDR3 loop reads CASSFPLGGAYGYTF. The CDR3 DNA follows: TGTGCCAGCAGCTTCCCCCTGGGGGGGGCCTATGGCTACACCTTC. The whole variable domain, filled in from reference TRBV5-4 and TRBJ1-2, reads ETGVTQSPTHLIKTRGQQVTLRCSSQSGHNTVSWYQQALGQGPQFIFQYYREEENGRGNFPPRFSGLQFPNYSSELNVNALELDDSALYLCASSFPLGGAYGYTFGSGTRLTVV.

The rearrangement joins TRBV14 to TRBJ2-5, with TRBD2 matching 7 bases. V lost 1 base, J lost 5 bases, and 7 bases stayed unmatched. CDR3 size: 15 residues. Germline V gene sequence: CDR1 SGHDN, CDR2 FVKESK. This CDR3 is CASSQASGLLETQYF. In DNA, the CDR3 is TGTGCCAGCAGCCAAGCTAGCGGACTCCTGGAGACCCAGTACTTC.

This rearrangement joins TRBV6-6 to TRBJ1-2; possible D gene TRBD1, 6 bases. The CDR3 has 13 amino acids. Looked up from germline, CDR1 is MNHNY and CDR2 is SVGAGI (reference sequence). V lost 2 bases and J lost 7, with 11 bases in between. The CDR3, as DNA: TGTGCCAGCAGTTACGGACAGCCTTCTGGCTACACCTTC. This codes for CASSYGQPSGYTF.

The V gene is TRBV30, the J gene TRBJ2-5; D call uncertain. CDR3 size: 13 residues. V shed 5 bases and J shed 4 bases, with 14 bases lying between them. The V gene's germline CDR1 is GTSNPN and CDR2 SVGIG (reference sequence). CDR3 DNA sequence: TGTGCCTGGGGGTCATACGTAGTAGAGACCCAGTACTTC. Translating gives CAWGSYVVETQYF.

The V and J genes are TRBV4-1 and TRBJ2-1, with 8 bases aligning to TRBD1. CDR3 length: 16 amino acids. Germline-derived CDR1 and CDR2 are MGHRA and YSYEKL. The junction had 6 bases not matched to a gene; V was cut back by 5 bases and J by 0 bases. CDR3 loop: CASSTRTGYSYNEQFF. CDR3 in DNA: TGCGCCAGCAGCACCCGGACAGGGTACTCCTACAATGAGCAGTTCTTC.

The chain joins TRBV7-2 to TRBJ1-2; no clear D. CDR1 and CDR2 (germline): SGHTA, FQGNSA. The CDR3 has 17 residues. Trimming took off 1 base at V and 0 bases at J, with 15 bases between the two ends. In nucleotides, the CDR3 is TGTGCCAGCAGCTTAGTCGTCAGTACAATCTCTAACTATGGCTACACCTTC. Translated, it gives CASSLVVSTISNYGYTF.

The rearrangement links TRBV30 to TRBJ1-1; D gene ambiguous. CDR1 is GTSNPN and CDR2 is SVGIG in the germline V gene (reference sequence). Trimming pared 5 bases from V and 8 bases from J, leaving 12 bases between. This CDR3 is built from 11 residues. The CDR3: CAWAGRQEAFF. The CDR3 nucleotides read TGTGCCTGGGCCGGACGGCAGGAAGCTTTCTTT.

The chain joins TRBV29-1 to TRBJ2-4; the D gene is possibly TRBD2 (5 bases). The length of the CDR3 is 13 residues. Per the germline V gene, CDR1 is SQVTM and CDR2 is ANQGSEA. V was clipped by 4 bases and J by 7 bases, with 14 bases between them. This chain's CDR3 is CSVVEGLRNIQYF. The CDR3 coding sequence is TGCAGCGTTGTAGAGGGTTTAAGGAACATTCAGTACTTC.

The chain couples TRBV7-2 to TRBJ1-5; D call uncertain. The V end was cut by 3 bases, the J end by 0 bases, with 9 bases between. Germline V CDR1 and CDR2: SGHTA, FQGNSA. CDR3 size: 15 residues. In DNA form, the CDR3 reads TGTGCCAGCAGCTTTACCTCGGGTAGCAATCAGCCCCAGCATTTT. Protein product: CASSFTSGSNQPQHF. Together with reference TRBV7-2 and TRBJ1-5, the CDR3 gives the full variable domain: GAGVSQSPSNKVTEKGKDVELRCDPISGHTALYWYRQSLGQGLEFLIYFQGNSAPDKSGLPSDRFSAERTGGSVSTLTIQRTQQEDSAVYLCASSFTSGSNQPQHFGDGTRLSIL.

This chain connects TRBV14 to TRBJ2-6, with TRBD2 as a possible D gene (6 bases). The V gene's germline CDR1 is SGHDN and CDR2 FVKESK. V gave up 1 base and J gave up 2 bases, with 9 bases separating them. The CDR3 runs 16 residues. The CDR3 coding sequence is TGTGCCAGCAGCCAAGGAGGAGGGGCTGGGGCCAACGTCCTGACTTTC. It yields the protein CASSQGGGAGANVLTF. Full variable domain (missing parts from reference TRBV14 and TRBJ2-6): EAGVTQFPSHSVIEKGQTVTLRCDPISGHDNLYWYRRVMGKEIKFLLHFVKESKQDESGMPNNRFLAERTGGTYSTLKVQPAELEDSGVYFCASSQGGGAGANVLTFGAGSRLTVL.

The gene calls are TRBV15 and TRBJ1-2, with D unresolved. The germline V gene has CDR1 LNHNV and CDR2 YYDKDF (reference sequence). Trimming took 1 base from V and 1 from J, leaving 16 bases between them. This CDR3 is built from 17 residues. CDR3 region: CATSRGAAEGINYGYTF. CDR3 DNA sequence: TGTGCCACCAGCAGAGGGGCAGCCGAGGGAATTAACTATGGCTACACCTTC.

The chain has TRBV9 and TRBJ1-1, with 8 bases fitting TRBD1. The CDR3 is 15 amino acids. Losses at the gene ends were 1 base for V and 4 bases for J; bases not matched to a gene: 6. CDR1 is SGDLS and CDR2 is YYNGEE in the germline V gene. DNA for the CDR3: TGTGCCAGCAGCGTACTCAGCGGACAGGGCACTGAAGCTTTCTTT. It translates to CASSVLSGQGTEAFF.